Each of the 5 T cell receptor beta chains below was sequenced from the same sample in a study of T cell responses to AZD1222 COVID-19 vaccine. Produced via immunoSEQ multiplex PCR; TCRdb's table is partial and in-frame only. The sample holds 95,000 to 100,000 clones, around 84% seen once. Here the sequenced sample was peripheral blood, taken on day 0 of AZD1222 vaccination. The receptors shown here come from an adult in good health.

V is TRBV28 and J is TRBJ2-2, with TRBD2 matching 7 bases. Germline values: CDR1 MDHEN, CDR2 SYDVKM. This CDR3 is 14 amino acids long. The junction had 6 bases not matched to a gene; V was cut back by 6 bases and J by 5 bases. In nucleotides, the CDR3 is TGTGCCAGCAGCGCGGGAGTAAAGACCGGGGAGCTGTTTTTT. Protein product: CASSAGVKTGELFF.

The V gene is TRBV5-4, the J gene TRBJ1-2; the match to TRBD1 covers 9 bases. After removal of 2 bases from V and 6 bases from J, the junction contained 8 bases not matched to a gene. The germline V gene has CDR1 SGHNT and CDR2 YYREEE (reference sequence). There are 15 residues in the CDR3. CDR3 residues: CASSFVGQGNDGYTF. The CDR3 region has the DNA TGTGCCAGCAGCTTTGTGGGACAGGGAAATGATGGCTACACCTTC.

The chain is built from TRBV30 and TRBJ1-1; no definite D call. Trimming cost V 0 bases and J 1 base, with 3 bases left between them. The length of the CDR3 is 12 residues. Germline CDR1 reads GTSNPN; CDR2 reads SVGIG (reference sequence). The CDR3, as DNA: TGTGCCTGGAGTGTGGGGAACACTGAAGCTTTCTTT. Protein sequence: CAWSVGNTEAFF.

This chain links TRBV6-5 with TRBJ2-7; D is ambiguous. Germline CDR1 MNHEY, CDR2 SVGAGI. There are 13 residues in the CDR3. Trimming shortened V by 0 bases and J by 2 bases, and 5 bases separated the two germline ends. CDR3 DNA: TGTGCCAGCAGTTACTCGACAACCTACGAGCAGTACTTC. Its translation: CASSYSTTYEQYF.

The chain joins TRBV30 to TRBJ2-2; D may match TRBD1 or TRBD2 (5 bases each). This CDR3 is 13 amino acids long. Germline lookup yields CDR1 GTSNPN and CDR2 SVGIG (reference sequence). The germline V and J ends were trimmed by 3 bases and 5 bases, with 10 bases remaining between them. CDR3: CAWRVGETGELFF. The CDR3 DNA sequence: TGTGCCTGGAGGGTAGGGGAGACCGGGGAGCTGTTTTTT.